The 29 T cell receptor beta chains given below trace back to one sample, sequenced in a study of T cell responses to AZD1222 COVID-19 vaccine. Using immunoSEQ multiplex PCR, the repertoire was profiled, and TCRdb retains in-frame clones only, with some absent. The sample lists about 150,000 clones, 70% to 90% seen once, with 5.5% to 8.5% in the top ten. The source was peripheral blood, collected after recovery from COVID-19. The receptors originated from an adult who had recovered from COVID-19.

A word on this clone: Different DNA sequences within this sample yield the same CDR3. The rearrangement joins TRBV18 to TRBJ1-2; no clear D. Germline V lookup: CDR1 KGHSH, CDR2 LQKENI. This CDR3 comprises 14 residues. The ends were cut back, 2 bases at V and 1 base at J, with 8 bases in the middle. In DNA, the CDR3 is TGTGCCAGCTCACCATCGCAGGTTAACTATGGCTACACCTTC. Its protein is CASSPSQVNYGYTF.

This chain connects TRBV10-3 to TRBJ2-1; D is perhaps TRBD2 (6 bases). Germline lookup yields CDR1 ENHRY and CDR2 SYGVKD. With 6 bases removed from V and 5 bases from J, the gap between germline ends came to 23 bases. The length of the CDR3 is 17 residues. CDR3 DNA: TGTGCCATCAGCCCGCTGGGGACGGGACCGGGGGACAATGAGCAGTTCTTC. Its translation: CAISPLGTGPGDNEQFF.

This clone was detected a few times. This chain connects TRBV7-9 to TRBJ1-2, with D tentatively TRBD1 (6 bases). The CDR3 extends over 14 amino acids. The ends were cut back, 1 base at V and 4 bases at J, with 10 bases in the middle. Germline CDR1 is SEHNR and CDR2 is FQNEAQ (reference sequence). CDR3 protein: CASSLVEDSYGYTF. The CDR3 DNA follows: TGTGCCAGCAGCTTAGTGGAGGACAGCTATGGCTACACCTTC.

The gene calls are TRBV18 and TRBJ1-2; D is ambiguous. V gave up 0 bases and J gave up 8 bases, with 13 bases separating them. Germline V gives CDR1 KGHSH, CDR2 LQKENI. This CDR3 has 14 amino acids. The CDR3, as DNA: TGTGCCAGCTCACCACCGGGCCGCCCGAGAGGCTACACCTTC. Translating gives CASSPPGRPRGYTF.

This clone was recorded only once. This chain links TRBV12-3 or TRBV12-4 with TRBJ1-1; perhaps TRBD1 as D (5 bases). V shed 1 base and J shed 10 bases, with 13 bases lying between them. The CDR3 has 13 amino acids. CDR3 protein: CASSLGWGGVAFF. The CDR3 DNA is TGTGCCAGCAGTTTAGGGTGGGGAGGGGTAGCTTTCTTT.

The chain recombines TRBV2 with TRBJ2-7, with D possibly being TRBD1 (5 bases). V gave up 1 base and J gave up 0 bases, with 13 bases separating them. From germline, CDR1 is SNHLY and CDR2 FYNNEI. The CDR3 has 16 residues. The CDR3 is CASSEVRGLDSYEQYF. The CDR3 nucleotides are TGTGCCAGCAGTGAAGTAAGGGGTTTGGACTCCTACGAGCAGTACTTC.

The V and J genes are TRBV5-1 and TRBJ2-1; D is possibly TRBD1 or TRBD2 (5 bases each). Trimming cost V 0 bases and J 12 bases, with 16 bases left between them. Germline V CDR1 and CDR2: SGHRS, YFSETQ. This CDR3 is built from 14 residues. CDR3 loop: CASSLAGRLSGQFF. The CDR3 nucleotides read TGCGCCAGCAGCTTGGCGGGACGGCTGTCTGGGCAGTTCTTC.

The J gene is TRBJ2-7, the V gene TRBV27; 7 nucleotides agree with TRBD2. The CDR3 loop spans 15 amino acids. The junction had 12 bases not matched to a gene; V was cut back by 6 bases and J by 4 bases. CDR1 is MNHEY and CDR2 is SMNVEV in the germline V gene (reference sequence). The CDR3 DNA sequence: TGTGCCAGCAGGGGGGGAGCGGGAATTCTTTACGAGCAGTACTTC. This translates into CASRGGAGILYEQYF.

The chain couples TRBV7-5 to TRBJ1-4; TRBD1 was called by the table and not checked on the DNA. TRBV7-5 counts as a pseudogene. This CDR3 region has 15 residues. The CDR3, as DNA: TGTGTCAGAAGCTTATTACAGGGGCCTAATGAAAAACTGTTTTTT. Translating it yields CVRSLLQGPNEKLFF.

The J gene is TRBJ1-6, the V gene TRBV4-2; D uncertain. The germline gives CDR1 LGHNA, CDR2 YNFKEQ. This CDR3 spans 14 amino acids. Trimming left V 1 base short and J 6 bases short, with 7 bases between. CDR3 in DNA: TGTGCCAGCAGCCAAGGTGTAGGTAATTCACCCCTCCACTTT. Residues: CASSQGVGNSPLHF.

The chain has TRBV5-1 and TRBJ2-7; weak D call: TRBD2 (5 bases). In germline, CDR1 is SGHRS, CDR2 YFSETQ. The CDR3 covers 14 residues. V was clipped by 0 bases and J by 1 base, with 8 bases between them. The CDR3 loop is CASSLVGLSYEQYF. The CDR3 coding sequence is TGCGCCAGCAGCTTGGTAGGACTGTCCTACGAGCAGTACTTC.

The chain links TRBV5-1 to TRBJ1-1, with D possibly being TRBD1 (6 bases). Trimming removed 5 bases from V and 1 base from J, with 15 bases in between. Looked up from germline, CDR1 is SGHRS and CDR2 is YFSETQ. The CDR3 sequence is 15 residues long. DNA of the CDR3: TGCGCCAGCAGAGAGCAGGGGTTCCAGAACACTGAAGCTTTCTTT. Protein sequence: CASREQGFQNTEAFF.

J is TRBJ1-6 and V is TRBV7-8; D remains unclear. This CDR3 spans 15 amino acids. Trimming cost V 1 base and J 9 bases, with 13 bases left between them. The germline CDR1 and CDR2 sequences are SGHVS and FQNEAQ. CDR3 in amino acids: CASSLGGGGISPLHF. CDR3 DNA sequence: TGTGCCAGCAGCTTAGGGGGTGGAGGGATTTCACCCCTCCACTTT.

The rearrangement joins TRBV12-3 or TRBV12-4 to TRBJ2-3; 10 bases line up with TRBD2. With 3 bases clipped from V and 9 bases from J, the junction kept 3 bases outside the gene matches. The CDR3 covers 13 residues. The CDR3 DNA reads TGTGCCAGCAGTTTGAATAGCGGGGGGACGCAGTATTTT. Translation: CASSLNSGGTQYF.

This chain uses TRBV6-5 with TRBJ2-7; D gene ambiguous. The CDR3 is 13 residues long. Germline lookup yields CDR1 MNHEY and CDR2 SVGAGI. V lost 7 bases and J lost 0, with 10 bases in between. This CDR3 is CASTWAYSYEQYF. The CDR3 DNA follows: TGTGCCAGCACATGGGCATACTCCTACGAGCAGTACTTC.

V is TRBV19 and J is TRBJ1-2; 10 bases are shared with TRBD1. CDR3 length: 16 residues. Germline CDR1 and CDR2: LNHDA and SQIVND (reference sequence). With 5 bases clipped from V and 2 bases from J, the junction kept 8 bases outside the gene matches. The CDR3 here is CASSPTGTGANYGYTF. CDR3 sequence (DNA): TGTGCCAGTAGTCCCACCGGGACAGGGGCCAACTATGGCTACACCTTC. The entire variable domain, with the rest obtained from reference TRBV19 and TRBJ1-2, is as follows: DGGITQSPKYLFRKEGQNVTLSCEQNLNHDAMYWYRQDPGQGLRLIYYSQIVNDFQKGDIAEGYSVSREKKESFPLTVTSAQKNPTAFYLCASSPTGTGANYGYTFGSGTRLTVV.

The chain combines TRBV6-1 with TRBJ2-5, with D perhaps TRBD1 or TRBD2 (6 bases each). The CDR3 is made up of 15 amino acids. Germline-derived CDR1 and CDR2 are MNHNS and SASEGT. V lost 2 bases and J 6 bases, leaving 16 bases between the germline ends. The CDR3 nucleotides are TGTGCCAGCAGTGAATCGGGGGCGCCTGAGAAGACCCAGTACTTC. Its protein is CASSESGAPEKTQYF.

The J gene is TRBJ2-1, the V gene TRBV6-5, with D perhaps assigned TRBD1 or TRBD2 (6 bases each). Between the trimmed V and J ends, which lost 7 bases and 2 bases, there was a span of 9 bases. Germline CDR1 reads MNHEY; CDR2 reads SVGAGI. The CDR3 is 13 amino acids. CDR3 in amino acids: CASNGGPYNEQFF. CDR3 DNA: TGTGCCAGCAACGGGGGCCCCTACAATGAGCAGTTCTTC.

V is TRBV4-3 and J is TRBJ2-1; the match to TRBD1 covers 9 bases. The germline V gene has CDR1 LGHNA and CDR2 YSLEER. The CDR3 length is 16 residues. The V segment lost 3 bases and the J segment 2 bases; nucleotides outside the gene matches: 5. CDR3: CASSQAGQGTYNEQFF. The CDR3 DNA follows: TGCGCCAGCAGCCAGGCGGGACAGGGAACCTACAATGAGCAGTTCTTC.

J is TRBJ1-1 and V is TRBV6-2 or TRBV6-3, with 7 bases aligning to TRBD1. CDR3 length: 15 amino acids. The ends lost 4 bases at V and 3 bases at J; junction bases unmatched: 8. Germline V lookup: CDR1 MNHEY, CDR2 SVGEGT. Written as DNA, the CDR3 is TGTGCCAGCAGTTCAGGGGGGGCGGAGTACACTGAAGCTTTCTTT. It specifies CASSSGGAEYTEAFF.

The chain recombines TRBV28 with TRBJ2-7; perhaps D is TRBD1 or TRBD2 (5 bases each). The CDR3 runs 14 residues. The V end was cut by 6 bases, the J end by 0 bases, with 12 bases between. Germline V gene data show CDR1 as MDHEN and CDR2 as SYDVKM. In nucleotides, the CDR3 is TGTGCCAGCAGAGGTGGGGGAAGCTCCTACGAGCAGTACTTC. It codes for CASRGGGSSYEQYF.

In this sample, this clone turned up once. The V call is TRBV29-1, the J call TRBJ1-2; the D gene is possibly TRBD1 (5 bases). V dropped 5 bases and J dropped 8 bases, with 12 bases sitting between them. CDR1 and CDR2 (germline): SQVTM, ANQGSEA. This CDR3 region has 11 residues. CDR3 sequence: CSVTQGEGYTF. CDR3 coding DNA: TGCAGCGTTACACAAGGGGAAGGCTACACCTTC.

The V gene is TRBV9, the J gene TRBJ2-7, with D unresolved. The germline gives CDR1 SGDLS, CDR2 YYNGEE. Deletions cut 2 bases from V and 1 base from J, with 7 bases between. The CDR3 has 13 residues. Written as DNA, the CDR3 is TGTGCCAGCAGCGTTGGGTCTTCCTACGAGCAGTACTTC. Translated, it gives CASSVGSSYEQYF.

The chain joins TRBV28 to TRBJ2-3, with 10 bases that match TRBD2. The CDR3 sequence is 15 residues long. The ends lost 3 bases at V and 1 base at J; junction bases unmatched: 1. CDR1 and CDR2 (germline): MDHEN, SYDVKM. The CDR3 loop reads CASSFGTSGTDTQYF. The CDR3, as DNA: TGTGCCAGCAGTTTCGGGACTAGCGGCACAGATACGCAGTATTTT. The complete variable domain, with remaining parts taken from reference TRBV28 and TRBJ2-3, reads DVKVTQSSRYLVKRTGEKVFLECVQDMDHENMFWYRQDPGLGLRLIYFSYDVKMKEKGDIPEGYSVSREKKERFSLILESASTNQTSMYLCASSFGTSGTDTQYFGPGTRLTVL.

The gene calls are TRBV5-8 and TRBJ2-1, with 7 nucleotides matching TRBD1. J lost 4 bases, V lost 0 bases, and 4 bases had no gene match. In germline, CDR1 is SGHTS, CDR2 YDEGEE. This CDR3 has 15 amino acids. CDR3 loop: CASSLGTGPYNEQFF. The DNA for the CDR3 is TGTGCCAGCAGCTTGGGGACAGGACCATACAATGAGCAGTTCTTC. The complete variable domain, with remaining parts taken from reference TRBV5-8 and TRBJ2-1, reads EAGVTQSPTHLIKTRGQQATLRCSPISGHTSVYWYQQALGLGLQFLLWYDEGEERNRGNFPPRFSGRQFPNYSSELNVNALELEDSALYLCASSLGTGPYNEQFFGPGTRLTVL.

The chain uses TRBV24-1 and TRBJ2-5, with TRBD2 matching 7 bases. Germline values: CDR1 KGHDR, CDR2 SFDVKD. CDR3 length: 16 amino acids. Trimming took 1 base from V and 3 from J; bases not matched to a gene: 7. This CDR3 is CATSDFGGSRKETQYF. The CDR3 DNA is TGTGCCACCAGTGATTTCGGCGGGAGTCGGAAAGAGACCCAGTACTTC.

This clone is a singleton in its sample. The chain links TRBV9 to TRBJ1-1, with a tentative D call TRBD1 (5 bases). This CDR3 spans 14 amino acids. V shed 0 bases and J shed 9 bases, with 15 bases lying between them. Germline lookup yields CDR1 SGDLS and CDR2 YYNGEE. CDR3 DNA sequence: TGTGCCAGCAGCGTAGGCGGGACGACAGTACAAGCTTTCTTT. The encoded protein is CASSVGGTTVQAFF. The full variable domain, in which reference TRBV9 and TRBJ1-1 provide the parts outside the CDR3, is DSGVTQTPKHLITATGQRVTLRCSPRSGDLSVYWYQQSLDQGLQFLIQYYNGEERAKGNILERFSAQQFPDLHSELNLSSLELGDSALYFCASSVGGTTVQAFFGQGTRLTVV.

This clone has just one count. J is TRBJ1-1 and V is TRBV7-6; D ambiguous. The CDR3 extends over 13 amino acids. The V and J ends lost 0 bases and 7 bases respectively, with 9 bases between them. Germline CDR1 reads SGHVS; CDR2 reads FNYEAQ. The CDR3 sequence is CASSLASSGEAFF. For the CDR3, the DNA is TGTGCCAGCAGCTTAGCGTCCTCGGGTGAAGCTTTCTTT.

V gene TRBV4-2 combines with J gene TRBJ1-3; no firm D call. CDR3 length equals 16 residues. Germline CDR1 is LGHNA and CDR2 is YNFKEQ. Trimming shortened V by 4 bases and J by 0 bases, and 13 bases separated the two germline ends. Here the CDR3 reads CASSRRQDSSGNTIYF. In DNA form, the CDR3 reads TGTGCCAGCAGCCGAAGGCAGGACTCCTCTGGAAACACCATATATTTT.